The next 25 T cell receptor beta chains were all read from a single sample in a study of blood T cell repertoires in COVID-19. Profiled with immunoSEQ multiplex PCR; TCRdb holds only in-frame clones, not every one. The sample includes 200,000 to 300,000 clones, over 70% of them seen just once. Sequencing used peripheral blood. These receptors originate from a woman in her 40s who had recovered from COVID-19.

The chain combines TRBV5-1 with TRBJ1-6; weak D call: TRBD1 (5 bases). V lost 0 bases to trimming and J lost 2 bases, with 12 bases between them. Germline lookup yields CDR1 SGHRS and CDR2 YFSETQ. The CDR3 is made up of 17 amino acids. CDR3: CASSLVASGAYNSPLHF. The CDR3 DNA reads TGCGCCAGCAGCTTGGTCGCCTCGGGGGCCTATAATTCACCCCTCCACTTT.

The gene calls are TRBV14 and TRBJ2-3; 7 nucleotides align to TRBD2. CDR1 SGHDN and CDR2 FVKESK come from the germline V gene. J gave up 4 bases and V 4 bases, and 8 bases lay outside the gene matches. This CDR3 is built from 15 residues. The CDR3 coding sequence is TGTGCCAGCAGCCCTCCTGGGGAGGGAGCAGATACGCAGTATTTT. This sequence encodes CASSPPGEGADTQYF.

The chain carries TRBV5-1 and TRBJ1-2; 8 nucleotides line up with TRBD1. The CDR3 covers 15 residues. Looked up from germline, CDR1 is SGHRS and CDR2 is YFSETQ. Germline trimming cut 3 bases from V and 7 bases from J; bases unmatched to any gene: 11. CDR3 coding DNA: TGCGCCAGCAGCTCTCACCGGCAGGGGGCAGGTGGCTACACCTTC. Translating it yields CASSSHRQGAGGYTF.

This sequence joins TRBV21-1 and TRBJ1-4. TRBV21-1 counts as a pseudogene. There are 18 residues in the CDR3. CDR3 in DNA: TGTGCCAGCAGCCCCCCCGTCGCCCGCCGAGCCCTTAATGAAAAACTGTTTTTT. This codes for CASSPPVARRALNEKLFF.

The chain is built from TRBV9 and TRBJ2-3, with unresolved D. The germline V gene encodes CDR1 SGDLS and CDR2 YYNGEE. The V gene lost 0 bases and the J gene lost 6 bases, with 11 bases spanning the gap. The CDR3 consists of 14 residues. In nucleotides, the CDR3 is TGTGCCAGCAGCGTAGTGGGCCGGTCCGATACGCAGTATTTT. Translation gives CASSVVGRSDTQYF.

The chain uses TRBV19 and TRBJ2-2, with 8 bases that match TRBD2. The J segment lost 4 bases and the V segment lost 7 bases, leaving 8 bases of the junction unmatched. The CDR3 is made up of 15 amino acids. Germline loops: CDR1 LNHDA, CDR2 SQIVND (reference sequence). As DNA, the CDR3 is TGTGCCAGTAATACCCCGGGGGGGGGCACCGGGGAGCTGTTTTTT. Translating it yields CASNTPGGGTGELFF. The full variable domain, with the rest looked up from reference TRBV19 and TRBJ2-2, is DGGITQSPKYLFRKEGQNVTLSCEQNLNHDAMYWYRQDPGQGLRLIYYSQIVNDFQKGDIAEGYSVSREKKESFPLTVTSAQKNPTAFYLCASNTPGGGTGELFFGEGSRLTVL.

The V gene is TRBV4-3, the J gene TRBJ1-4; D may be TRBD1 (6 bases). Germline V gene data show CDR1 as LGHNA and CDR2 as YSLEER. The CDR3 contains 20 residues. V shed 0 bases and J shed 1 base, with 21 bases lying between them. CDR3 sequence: CASSQEYGGRIGRTNEKLFF. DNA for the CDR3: TGCGCCAGCAGCCAAGAGTACGGGGGGCGCATAGGGAGAACTAATGAAAAACTGTTTTTT.

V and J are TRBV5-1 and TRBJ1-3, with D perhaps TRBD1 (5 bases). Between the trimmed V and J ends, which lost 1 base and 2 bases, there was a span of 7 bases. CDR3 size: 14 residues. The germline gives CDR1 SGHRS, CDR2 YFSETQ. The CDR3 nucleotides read TGCGCCAGCAGCTTGCCAGGGACTGGAAACACCATATATTTT. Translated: CASSLPGTGNTIYF.

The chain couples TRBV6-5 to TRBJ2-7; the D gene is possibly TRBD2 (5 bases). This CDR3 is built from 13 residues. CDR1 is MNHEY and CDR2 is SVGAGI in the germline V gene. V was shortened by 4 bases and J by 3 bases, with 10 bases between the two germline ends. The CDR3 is CASSSAGYYEQYF. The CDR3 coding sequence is TGTGCCAGCAGTTCGGCGGGCTACTACGAGCAGTACTTC.

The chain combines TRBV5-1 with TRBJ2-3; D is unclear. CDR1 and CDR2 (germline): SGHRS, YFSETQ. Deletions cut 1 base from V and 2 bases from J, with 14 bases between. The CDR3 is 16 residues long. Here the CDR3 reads CASSLYGGVTTDTQYF. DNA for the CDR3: TGCGCCAGCAGCTTGTATGGCGGAGTTACCACAGATACGCAGTATTTT.

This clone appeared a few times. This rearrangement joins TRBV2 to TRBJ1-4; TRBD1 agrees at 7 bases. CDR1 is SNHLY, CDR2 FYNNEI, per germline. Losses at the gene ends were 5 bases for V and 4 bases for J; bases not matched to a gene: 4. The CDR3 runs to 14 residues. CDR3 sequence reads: CASSFDRVNEKLFF. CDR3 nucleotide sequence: TGTGCCAGCAGTTTCGACAGGGTTAATGAAAAACTGTTTTTT. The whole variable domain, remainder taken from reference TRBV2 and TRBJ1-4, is EPEVTQTPSHQVTQMGQEVILRCVPISNHLYFYWYRQILGQKVEFLVSFYNNEISEKSEIFDDQFSVERPDGSNFTLKIRSTKLEDSAMYFCASSFDRVNEKLFFGSGTQLSVL.

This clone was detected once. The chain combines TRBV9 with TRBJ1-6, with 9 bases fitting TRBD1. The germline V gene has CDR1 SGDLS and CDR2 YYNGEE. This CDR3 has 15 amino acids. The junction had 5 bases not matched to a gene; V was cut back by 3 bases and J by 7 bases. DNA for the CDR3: TGTGCCAGCAGCGCTAAGACAGGGGGAAATTCACCCCTCCACTTT. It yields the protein CASSAKTGGNSPLHF.

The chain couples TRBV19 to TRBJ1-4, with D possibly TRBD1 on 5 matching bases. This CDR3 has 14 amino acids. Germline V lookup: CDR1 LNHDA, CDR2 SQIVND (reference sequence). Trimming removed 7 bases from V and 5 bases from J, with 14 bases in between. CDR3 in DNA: TGTGCCAGTATGCCGATAGGGGTGAATGAAAAACTGTTTTTT. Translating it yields CASMPIGVNEKLFF.

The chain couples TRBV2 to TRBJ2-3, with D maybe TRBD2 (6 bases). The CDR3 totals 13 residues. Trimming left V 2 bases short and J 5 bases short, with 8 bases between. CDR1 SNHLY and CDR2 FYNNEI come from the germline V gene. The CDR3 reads CASSELGGDTQYF. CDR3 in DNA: TGTGCCAGCAGTGAATTGGGGGGAGATACGCAGTATTTT.

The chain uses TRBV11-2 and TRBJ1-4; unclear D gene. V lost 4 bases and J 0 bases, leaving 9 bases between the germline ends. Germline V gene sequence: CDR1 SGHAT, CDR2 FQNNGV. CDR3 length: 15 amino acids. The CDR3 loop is CASSSTSPTNEKLFF. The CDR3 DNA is TGTGCCAGCAGCTCTACGTCTCCAACTAATGAAAAACTGTTTTTT.

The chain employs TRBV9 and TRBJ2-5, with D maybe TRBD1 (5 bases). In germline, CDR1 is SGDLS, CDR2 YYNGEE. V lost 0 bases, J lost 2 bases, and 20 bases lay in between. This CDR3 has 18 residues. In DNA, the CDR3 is TGTGCCAGCAGCGTAGATCTTGCGACAGAGCCTGGTCAAGAGACCCAGTACTTC. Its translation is CASSVDLATEPGQETQYF.

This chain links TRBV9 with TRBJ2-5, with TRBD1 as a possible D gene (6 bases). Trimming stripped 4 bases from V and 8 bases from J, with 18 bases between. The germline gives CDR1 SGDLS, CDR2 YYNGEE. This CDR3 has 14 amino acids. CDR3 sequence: CASSPRDLGATQYF. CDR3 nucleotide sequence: TGTGCCAGCAGCCCACGGGACCTGGGGGCAACCCAGTACTTC.

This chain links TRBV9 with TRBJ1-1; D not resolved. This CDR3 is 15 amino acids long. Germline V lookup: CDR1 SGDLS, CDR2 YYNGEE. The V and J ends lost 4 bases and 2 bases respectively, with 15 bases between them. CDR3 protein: CASSSPAGLNTEAFF. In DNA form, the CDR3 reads TGTGCCAGCAGCTCCCCGGCGGGGTTAAACACTGAAGCTTTCTTT.

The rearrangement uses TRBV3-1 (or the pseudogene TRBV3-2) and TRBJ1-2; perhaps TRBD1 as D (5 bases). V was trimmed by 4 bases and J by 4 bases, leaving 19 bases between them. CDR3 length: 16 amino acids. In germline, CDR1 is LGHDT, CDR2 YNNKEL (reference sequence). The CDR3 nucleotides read TGTGCCAGCAGCCGGGGGACTTCTGGTGGGGGCTATGGCTACACCTTC. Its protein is CASSRGTSGGGYGYTF.

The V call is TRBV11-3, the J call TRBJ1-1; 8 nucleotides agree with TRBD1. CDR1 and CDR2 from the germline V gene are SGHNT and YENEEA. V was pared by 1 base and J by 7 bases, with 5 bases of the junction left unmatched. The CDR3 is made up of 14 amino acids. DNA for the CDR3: TGTGCCAGCAGCTTAGGAAGCGACAGGGGTGAAGCTTTCTTT. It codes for CASSLGSDRGEAFF. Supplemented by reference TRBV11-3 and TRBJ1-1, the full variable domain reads EAGVVQSPRYKIIEKKQPVAFWCNPISGHNTLYWYLQNLGQGPELLIRYENEEAVDDSQLPKDRFSAERLKGVDSTLKIQPAELGDSAVYLCASSLGSDRGEAFFGQGTRLTVV.

CDR3: CACQPMALGNTIYF. The CDR3 DNA reads TGTGCCTGCCAACCAATGGCTCTTGGAAACACCATATATTTT. This chain joins TRBV30 and TRBJ1-3, with D unresolved. V lost 6 bases and J 3 bases, leaving 15 bases between the germline ends. The V gene's germline CDR1 is GTSNPN and CDR2 SVGIG (reference sequence). The CDR3 has 14 residues. Full variable domain (missing parts from reference TRBV30 and TRBJ1-3): SQTIHQWPATLVQPVGSPLSLECTVEGTSNPNLYWYRQAAGRGLQLLFYSVGIGQISSEVPQNLSASRPQDRQFILSSKKLLLSDSGFYLCACQPMALGNTIYFGEGSWLTVV.

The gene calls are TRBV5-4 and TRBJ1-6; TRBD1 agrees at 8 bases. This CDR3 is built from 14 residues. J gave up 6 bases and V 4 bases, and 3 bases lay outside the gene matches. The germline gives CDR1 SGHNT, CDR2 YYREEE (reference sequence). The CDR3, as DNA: TGTGCCAGCAGCCTGGGACAGGTTAATTCACCCCTCCACTTT. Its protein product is CASSLGQVNSPLHF.

The CDR3 DNA follows: TGCAGCGTCCCTGGGGGCAAAGCTAACTATGGCTACACCTTC. It encodes CSVPGGKANYGYTF. V and J are TRBV29-1 and TRBJ1-2, with D possibly matching TRBD1 (6 bases). This CDR3 comprises 14 residues. V lost 6 bases, J lost 0 bases, and 14 bases lay in between. Germline CDR1 and CDR2: SQVTM and ANQGSEA. The whole variable domain, filled in from reference TRBV29-1 and TRBJ1-2, reads SAVISQKPSRDICQRGTSLTIQCQVDSQVTMMFWYRQQPGQSLTLIATANQGSEATYESGFVIDKFPISRPNLTFSTLTVSNMSPEDSSIYLCSVPGGKANYGYTFGSGTRLTVV.

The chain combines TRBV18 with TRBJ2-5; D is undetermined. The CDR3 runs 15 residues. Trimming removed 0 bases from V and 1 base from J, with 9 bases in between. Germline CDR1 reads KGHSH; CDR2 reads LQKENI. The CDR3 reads CASSPPADTQETQYF. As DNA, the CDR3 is TGTGCCAGCTCACCACCGGCAGATACCCAAGAGACCCAGTACTTC.

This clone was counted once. The CDR3 coding sequence is TGTGCCTGGAACAAGCGGGGGGGCCGGACAGATACGCAGTATTTT. Amino acid sequence: CAWNKRGGRTDTQYF. This chain links TRBV30 with TRBJ2-3; TRBD2 matches at 10 bases. The trim removed 4 bases at V and 3 bases at J, leaving 7 bases unmatched. The CDR3 loop spans 15 amino acids. The germline V gene encodes CDR1 GTSNPN and CDR2 SVGIG (reference sequence).